A selection of T cell receptor beta chains follows, all from one sample in a study of CD8 T cells in ankylosing spondylitis. TCRdb re-derived calls from the 5' RACE reads in MiXCR, one entry per CDR3 protein. The sample consists of under 300,000 distinct CDR3 sequences, around 9.2% of them appearing once. What was sequenced was blood, either unsorted or a sorted T cell fraction (not recorded which). These receptors came from a male donor with ankylosing spondylitis or in good health (not recorded which). The CDR3 runs from the conserved cysteine through the conserved F or W. The order of the fields is J gene, V gene, D gene, clone size, CDR3 DNA, CDR3 protein. D genes are given only for firm matches. Clone size is shown for a subset of rows, as once, few, many or a class of expanded clone.

>TRBJ2-5|TRBV5-1|TRBD2|few
TGCGCCAGCAGCCCGGGACTAGCGGTCCAAGAGACCCAGTACTTC
CASSPGLAVQETQYF
>TRBJ2-7|TRBV4-1|NA|few
TGCGCCAGCAGCCAAGAAGTGATTAGGACAGCAGCCTACGAGCAGTACTTC
CASSQEVIRTAAYEQYF
>TRBJ2-7|TRBV30|NA|NA
TGTGCCTGGAGTGATATAACGGGCTACGAGCAGTACTTC
CAWSDITGYEQYF
>TRBJ1-4|TRBV30|TRBD1|NA
TGTGCCTGGAGCCCGGGACAGGGCCGAAATGAAAAACTGTTTTTT
CAWSPGQGRNEKLFF
>TRBJ1-1|TRBV7-9|NA|NA
TGTGCCAGCAGCTTAGAAGTGGAGACTGAAGCTTTCTTT
CASSLEVETEAFF
>TRBJ1-1|TRBV30|NA|few
TGTGCCTTTCAGGGACAATCAAACACTGAAGCTTTCTTT
CAFQGQSNTEAFF
>TRBJ2-7|TRBV5-6|TRBD1|NA
TGTGCCAGCAGCTTGGCCCGGTTCGGGACAGGGCTCGGCGAGCAGTACTTC
CASSLARFGTGLGEQYF
>TRBJ2-2|TRBV20-1|NA|NA
TGCAGTGCTTGGGGGGGGCTCGGCGGGGAGCTGTTTTTT
CSAWGGLGGELFF
>TRBJ1-5|TRBV12-3/TRBV12-4|NA|many
TGTGCCAGCACCCTTAGCAATCAGCCCCAGCATTTT
CASTLSNQPQHF
>TRBJ2-5|TRBV7-2|NA|many
TGTGCCAGCAGCTTTGGTAAAGAGACCCAGTACTTC
CASSFGKETQYF
>TRBJ2-2|TRBV6-2/TRBV6-3|NA|NA
TGTGCCAGCAGTTACTTCTTTGAGGGATCCGGGGAGCTGTTTTTT
CASSYFFEGSGELFF
>TRBJ2-7|TRBV5-1|TRBD1|many
TGCGCCAGCAGCTTGGTCGGACAGGCTTTCTACGAGCAGTACTTC
CASSLVGQAFYEQYF